The 30 T cell receptor beta chains reported below all come from one sample, sequenced in a study of blood T cells in healthy people across ages. It was with a sample-barcoded 5' primer and a J-beta primer mix that a second PCR of roughly 7 to 12 cycles was run. Using its own MiXCR run on the 5' RACE reads, TCRdb lists one record per CDR3 protein. This sample has roughly 1.6 million distinct CDR3 sequences; 30% to 35% occur once, and the top ten carry approximately 10%. The material sequenced was blood. These receptors all come from a woman in her twenties or thirties in good health.

The chain couples TRBV19 to TRBJ2-1, with D hard to call. Germline CDR1 reads LNHDA; CDR2 reads SQIVND (reference sequence). With 5 bases removed from V and 7 bases from J, the gap between germline ends came to 9 bases. This CDR3 comprises 12 residues. CDR3 DNA sequence: TGTGCCAGTAGTTTCAAGAGGAATGAGCAGTTCTTC. Translation gives CASSFKRNEQFF.

This clonotype was picked up many times. The V call is TRBV4-1, the J call TRBJ2-7, with 14 bases matching TRBD2. Trimming at V came to 1 base and at J to 0 bases, leaving 11 bases not matched to a gene. From germline, CDR1 is MGHRA and CDR2 YSYEKL. The CDR3 consists of 20 residues. The CDR3 bases are TGCGCCAGCAGCCAAGTCGGACTAGCGGGAGGTAAGAAGAGCTCCTACGAGCAGTACTTC. This codes for CASSQVGLAGGKKSSYEQYF.

This clonotype was observed a few times. This chain joins TRBV5-1 and TRBJ2-4; D perhaps matches TRBD2 (6 bases). Germline lookup yields CDR1 SGHRS and CDR2 YFSETQ. The CDR3 length is 13 residues. V lost 7 bases and J lost 0, with 8 bases in between. DNA of the CDR3: TGCGCCAGCCGCGGGATAGCCAAAAACATTCAGTACTTC. Translated: CASRGIAKNIQYF.

The chain is built from TRBV9 and TRBJ2-5; 8 bases agree with TRBD1. V lost 3 bases, J lost 0 bases, and 1 base stayed unmatched. CDR1 is SGDLS and CDR2 is YYNGEE in the germline V gene. The CDR3 extends over 14 amino acids. This CDR3 reads CASSAQGDQETQYF. In nucleotides, the CDR3 is TGTGCCAGCAGCGCACAGGGGGACCAAGAGACCCAGTACTTC.

V usage is TRBV20-1 and J usage is TRBJ2-5, with 10 positions matching TRBD2. V trimming: 5 bases; J trimming: 11 bases; junction bases outside the gene matches: 14. Germline V lookup: CDR1 DFQATT, CDR2 SNEGSKA (reference sequence). This CDR3 comprises 14 residues. The CDR3 spells CSAASGSFYNEQYF. The DNA for the CDR3 is TGCAGTGCTGCTAGCGGGAGCTTCTACAATGAGCAGTACTTC.

This clonotype showed up just a few times. The chain couples TRBV20-1 to TRBJ2-5; TRBD1 matches at 9 bases. The germline gives CDR1 DFQATT, CDR2 SNEGSKA (reference sequence). Trimming at V came to 5 bases and at J to 5 bases, leaving 9 bases not matched to a gene. This CDR3 is built from 14 residues. The CDR3 loop reads CSAQTGGSVETQYF. The CDR3 DNA is TGCAGTGCTCAGACAGGGGGAAGCGTGGAGACCCAGTACTTC.

The V gene is TRBV4-1, the J gene TRBJ2-2, with D uncertain. In germline, CDR1 is MGHRA, CDR2 YSYEKL. V was cut by 1 base and J by 2 bases, with 8 bases left in between. The CDR3 runs to 15 residues. CDR3 sequence reads: CASSQVLPNTGELFF. The CDR3 DNA follows: TGCGCCAGCAGCCAAGTCTTACCTAACACCGGGGAGCTGTTTTTT.

V gene TRBV6-1 combines with J gene TRBJ1-2, with 8 bases aligning to TRBD1. V shed 5 bases and J 2 bases; nucleotides not matched to a gene: 4. The CDR3 contains 14 residues. Germline CDR1 and CDR2: MNHNS and SASEGT. This CDR3 is CASSHRGRNYGYTF. The DNA for the CDR3 is TGTGCCAGCAGTCACAGGGGGAGAAACTATGGCTACACCTTC.

This clonotype was seen a few times. The chain couples TRBV14 to TRBJ2-1; 11 bases are shared with TRBD2. The V and J ends lost 4 bases and 9 bases, in that order; junction bases with no gene match: 2. CDR1 is SGHDN and CDR2 is FVKESK in the germline V gene. The CDR3 covers 13 residues. Here the CDR3 reads CASSPGLAAEQFF. In nucleotides, the CDR3 is TGTGCCAGCAGCCCGGGACTAGCGGCTGAGCAGTTCTTC.

The chain links TRBV5-1 to TRBJ2-3; the D is unclear. The CDR3 is 11 residues long. The germline gives CDR1 SGHRS, CDR2 YFSETQ. V lost 5 bases to trimming and J lost 6 bases, with 7 bases between them. CDR3 coding DNA: TGCGCCAGCAGGGTTGGTGATACGCAGTATTTT. Its protein is CASRVGDTQYF. The entire variable domain, with the rest obtained from reference TRBV5-1 and TRBJ2-3, is as follows: KAGVTQTPRYLIKTRGQQVTLSCSPISGHRSVSWYQQTPGQGLQFLFEYFSETQRNKGNFPGRFSGRQFSNSRSEMNVSTLELGDSALYLCASRVGDTQYFGPGTRLTVL.

The V call is TRBV6-6, the J call TRBJ1-4, with 9 bases lining up with TRBD1. V lost 6 bases, J lost 7 bases, and 12 bases stayed unmatched. The length of the CDR3 is 16 residues. In germline, CDR1 is MNHNY, CDR2 SVGAGI (reference sequence). CDR3 bases: TGTGCCAGCAGCCCCGGGGACAGGGTGCTTAGTGAAAAACTGTTTTTT. It codes for CASSPGDRVLSEKLFF.

The V call is TRBV7-9, the J call TRBJ1-1; 12 bases map to TRBD1. With 4 bases clipped from V and 6 bases from J, the junction kept 6 bases outside the gene matches. Germline V gives CDR1 SEHNR, CDR2 FQNEAQ (reference sequence). There are 15 residues in the CDR3. CDR3 DNA sequence: TGTGCCAGCAGCTGGGGGACAGGGGGCTTAGCTGAAGCTTTCTTT. Translating gives CASSWGTGGLAEAFF.

The chain employs TRBV13 and TRBJ1-5, with D unclear. The germline V gene encodes CDR1 PRHDT and CDR2 FYEKMQ (reference sequence). There are 13 residues in the CDR3. Trimming pared 0 bases from V and 7 bases from J, leaving 7 bases between. DNA for the CDR3: TGTGCCAGCAGCTTAGGTAGGGTACAGCCCCAGCATTTT. This encodes CASSLGRVQPQHF. The whole variable domain, remainder taken from reference TRBV13 and TRBJ1-5, is AAGVIQSPRHLIKEKRETATLKCYPIPRHDTVYWYQQGPGQDPQFLISFYEKMQSDKGSIPDRFSAQQFSDYHSELNMSSLELGDSALYFCASSLGRVQPQHFGDGTRLSIL.

This clonotype occurred a few times. This chain uses TRBV3-1 with TRBJ2-1; TRBD1 matches at 8 bases. The CDR3 covers 12 residues. V lost 4 bases and J lost 13; bases outside the gene matches: 6. Germline CDR1 is LGHDT and CDR2 is YNNKEL (reference sequence). The CDR3: CASSRAGTGQFF. CDR3 nucleotide sequence: TGTGCCAGCAGCCGCGCCGGGACAGGTCAGTTCTTC.

This chain's CDR3 is CASSVTWGQETQYF. CDR3 bases: TGTGCCAGCAGCGTGACGTGGGGGCAAGAGACCCAGTACTTC. This chain connects TRBV11-2 to TRBJ2-5; the D gene could be TRBD1 or TRBD2 (5 bases each). Germline CDR1 is SGHAT and CDR2 is FQNNGV. This CDR3 contains 14 residues. The V end was cut by 5 bases, the J end by 2 bases, with 12 bases between.

The rearrangement links TRBV4-2 to TRBJ2-1; 7 bases agree with TRBD2. The CDR3 covers 16 residues. The J segment lost 8 bases and the V segment lost 4 bases, leaving 14 bases of the junction unmatched. Germline V gives CDR1 LGHNA, CDR2 YNFKEQ. This chain's CDR3 is CASSRGTLGGVDEQFF. In DNA, the CDR3 is TGTGCCAGCAGCCGGGGGACCCTGGGAGGGGTCGATGAGCAGTTCTTC.

V is TRBV25-1 and J is TRBJ1-6, with 9 bases matching TRBD1. V trimming: 5 bases; J trimming: 10 bases; junction bases outside the gene matches: 9. Germline lookup yields CDR1 MGHDK and CDR2 SYGVNS. The CDR3 has 15 residues. The CDR3 DNA sequence: TGTGCCAGCAGTAAGGGACAGGGAGTCAGATCACCCCTCCACTTT. Amino acid sequence: CASSKGQGVRSPLHF.

The chain carries TRBV5-1 and TRBJ1-2; D is perhaps TRBD1 (5 bases). The CDR3 runs 17 residues. The germline V gene has CDR1 SGHRS and CDR2 YFSETQ. V was clipped by 7 bases and J by 1 base, with 23 bases between them. The CDR3 coding sequence is TGCGCCAGCTCAACCGGAGAGGGGACGGGGTTTAACTATGGCTACACCTTC. Its translation is CASSTGEGTGFNYGYTF.

The chain is built from TRBV9 and TRBJ1-6, with D possibly TRBD1 on 5 matching bases. The V end lost 1 base, the J end lost 10 bases, and 12 bases lay between the germline ends. This CDR3 region has 14 residues. Germline loops: CDR1 SGDLS, CDR2 YYNGEE. The CDR3 loop reads CASSVLDMGSPLHF. The CDR3 nucleotides read TGTGCCAGCAGCGTACTGGACATGGGATCACCCCTCCACTTT.

CDR3 coding DNA: TGCGCCAGCAGCCTAGGACAGGGGGTAGGGCTTCTGCAAGAGACCCAGTACTTC. Translation: CASSLGQGVGLLQETQYF. The chain is built from TRBV5-1 and TRBJ2-5; 10 bases are a match to TRBD1. The length of the CDR3 is 18 residues. Germline V gene data show CDR1 as SGHRS and CDR2 as YFSETQ. The V gene end was trimmed by 4 bases and the J gene end by 2 bases; junction bases not matched to a gene: 14. The whole variable domain, filled in from reference TRBV5-1 and TRBJ2-5, reads KAGVTQTPRYLIKTRGQQVTLSCSPISGHRSVSWYQQTPGQGLQFLFEYFSETQRNKGNFPGRFSGRQFSNSRSEMNVSTLELGDSALYLCASSLGQGVGLLQETQYFGPGTRLLVL.

This clonotype was picked up a small number of times. The V call is TRBV27, the J call TRBJ2-7; D is uncertain. Looked up from germline, CDR1 is MNHEY and CDR2 is SMNVEV (reference sequence). The CDR3 runs 13 residues. V lost 0 bases to trimming and J lost 9 bases, with 12 bases between them. This CDR3 reads CASSLSRSFGQYF. The CDR3 coding sequence is TGTGCCAGCAGTTTATCTCGGTCCTTCGGGCAGTACTTC.

The chain employs TRBV5-5 and TRBJ2-1; TRBD2 agrees at 8 bases. The CDR3 runs 17 residues. Trimming took 2 bases from V and 3 from J; bases not matched to a gene: 10. Germline-derived CDR1 and CDR2 are SGHKS and YYEKEE (reference sequence). CDR3 DNA sequence: TGTGCCAGCAGCTTACACAGAAGCGGGAGCGTCTACAATGAGCAGTTCTTC. Translated, it gives CASSLHRSGSVYNEQFF.

This clonotype turned up a few times. V gene TRBV20-1 combines with J gene TRBJ2-7; D is ambiguous. This CDR3 contains 12 residues. Trimming removed 2 bases from V and 7 bases from J, with 12 bases in between. Germline V gives CDR1 DFQATT, CDR2 SNEGSKA (reference sequence). The CDR3 here is CSARRQPQEQYF. Here the CDR3 DNA reads TGCAGTGCTAGAAGGCAACCTCAGGAGCAGTACTTC.

As regards this clonotype: A junction boundary mismatches the germline segment, possibly from a read error. V gene TRBV27 combines with J gene TRBJ2-7; D is unresolved. The CDR3 is 14 amino acids. Per the germline V gene, CDR1 is MNHEY and CDR2 is SMNVEV (reference sequence). The CDR3 sequence is CASSLRFLPYEQYF. CDR3 nucleotides: TGTGCCAGCAGTTTGAGATTCCTCCCCTACGAACAGTACTTC.

The J gene is TRBJ2-5, the V gene TRBV12-3 or TRBV12-4; D tentatively reads TRBD1 or TRBD2 (6 bases each). V was shortened by 6 bases and J by 4 bases, with 15 bases between the two germline ends. CDR3 length: 14 amino acids. In DNA, the CDR3 is TGTGCCAGCAGAACCGCCGGGGGCCGAGAGACCCAGTACTTC. Translating it yields CASRTAGGRETQYF.

The chain employs TRBV20-1 and TRBJ1-1, with 9 bases aligning to TRBD1. Germline CDR1 reads DFQATT; CDR2 reads SNEGSKA (reference sequence). CDR3 length: 13 amino acids. Trimming removed 5 bases from V and 3 bases from J; junction bases left unmatched: 4. The CDR3 DNA is TGCAGTGCTCTGGACAGGGGTTACACTGAAGCTTTCTTT. It is translated as CSALDRGYTEAFF.

This clonotype was detected a few times. This chain uses TRBV20-1 with TRBJ2-5, with 9 bases identical to TRBD2. The CDR3 has 16 residues. V was pared by 5 bases and J by 4 bases, with 14 bases of the junction left unmatched. The V gene's germline CDR1 is DFQATT and CDR2 SNEGSKA (reference sequence). The CDR3 DNA reads as TGCAGTGCTGAACCCCTCGGACTAGCGTCTGGAGAGACCCAGTACTTC. Translation: CSAEPLGLASGETQYF.

The V call is TRBV9, the J call TRBJ1-2; maybe TRBD1 (5 bases). The CDR3 length is 15 residues. The germline V gene encodes CDR1 SGDLS and CDR2 YYNGEE. The V end lost 0 bases, the J end lost 4 bases, and 13 bases lay between the germline ends. CDR3 amino acids: CASSVGDSWSYGYTF. The DNA of the CDR3 is TGTGCCAGCAGCGTAGGGGACTCATGGAGCTATGGCTACACCTTC.

This chain uses TRBV28 with TRBJ2-7, with D tentatively TRBD1 or TRBD2 (5 bases each). From germline, CDR1 is MDHEN and CDR2 SYDVKM. This CDR3 spans 16 amino acids. V lost 2 bases and J lost 6, with 20 bases in between. CDR3 region: CASSLTGLPMGGEQYF. Here the CDR3 DNA reads TGTGCCAGCAGTTTAACAGGACTTCCCATGGGTGGCGAGCAGTACTTC.

The rearrangement joins TRBV30 to TRBJ2-6; 7 bases fit TRBD1. The V gene end was trimmed by 2 bases and the J gene end by 4 bases; junction bases not matched to a gene: 2. Per the germline V gene, CDR1 is GTSNPN and CDR2 is SVGIG (reference sequence). The CDR3 consists of 14 residues. This chain's CDR3 is CAWSSDRGANVLTF. The CDR3 DNA is TGTGCCTGGAGTTCGGACAGGGGGGCCAACGTCCTGACTTTC. Full variable domain (missing parts from reference TRBV30 and TRBJ2-6): SQTIHQWPATLVQPVGSPLSLECTVEGTSNPNLYWYRQAAGRGLQLLFYSVGIGQISSEVPQNLSASRPQDRQFILSSKKLLLSDSGFYLCAWSSDRGANVLTFGAGSRLTVL.